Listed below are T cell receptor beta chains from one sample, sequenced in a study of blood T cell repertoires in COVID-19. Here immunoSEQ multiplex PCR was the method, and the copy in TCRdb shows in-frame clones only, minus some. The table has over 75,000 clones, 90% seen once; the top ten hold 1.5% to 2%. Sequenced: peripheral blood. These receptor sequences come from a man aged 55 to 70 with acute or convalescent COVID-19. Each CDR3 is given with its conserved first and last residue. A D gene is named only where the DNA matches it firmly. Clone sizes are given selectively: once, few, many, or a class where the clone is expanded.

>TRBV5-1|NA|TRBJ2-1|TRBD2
TGCGCCAGCAAGGTTGAGCGGGAGTGGGATGAGCAGTTCTTC
CASKVEREWDEQFF
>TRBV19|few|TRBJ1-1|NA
TGTGCCAGTAGTATATCAGTGAACACTGAAGCTTTCTTT
CASSISVNTEAFF
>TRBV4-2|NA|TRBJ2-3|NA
TGTGCCAGCAGCCAACTCTTAACGGGTGCGAGTTATACGCAGTATTTT
CASSQLLTGASYTQYF
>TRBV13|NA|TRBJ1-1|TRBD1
TGTGCCAGCAGCTCTGATAGACAGGGGAGACGGGCTTTCTTT
CASSSDRQGRRAFF
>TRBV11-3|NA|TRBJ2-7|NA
TGTGCCAGCAGCTTAGGCGGCGGGGACGAGCAGTACTTC
CASSLGGGDEQYF
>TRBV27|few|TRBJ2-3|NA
TGTGCCAGCACGGCGGGACTTACAGATACGCAGTATTTT
CASTAGLTDTQYF
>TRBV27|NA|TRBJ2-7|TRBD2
TGTGCCAGCAGTCGCCGTCCCAGCGGGGGCTCCTACGAGCAGTACTTC
CASSRRPSGGSYEQYF
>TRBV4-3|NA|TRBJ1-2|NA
TGCGCCAGCAGCCAAGATTCCGCGGGACGGGGGTATGGCTACACCTTC
CASSQDSAGRGYGYTF
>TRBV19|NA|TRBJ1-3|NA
TGTGCCAGTAGTATCCCAGGGTCAGGAAACACCATATATTTT
CASSIPGSGNTIYF
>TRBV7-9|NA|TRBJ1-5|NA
TGTGCCAGCAGCTTCCTCGGACGGGGGAAGGGCAATCAGCCCCAGCATTTT
CASSFLGRGKGNQPQHF
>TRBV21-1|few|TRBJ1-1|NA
TGTGCCAGCAGCAAGGACAGTGGAGCGAACACTGAAGCTTTCTTT
CASSKDSGANTEAFF
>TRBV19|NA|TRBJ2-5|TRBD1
TGTGCCAGTAGTTCCTGGACAGGGATGCAAGAGACCCAGTACTTC
CASSSWTGMQETQYF
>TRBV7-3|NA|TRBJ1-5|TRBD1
TGTGCCAGCAGCCAGACAGGGGGAAGCAATCAGCCCCAGCATTTT
CASSQTGGSNQPQHF
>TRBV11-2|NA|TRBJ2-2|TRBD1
TGTGCCAGCAGCTTAGAATCTCGGACAGGGAGGCCCGGGGAGCTGTTTTTT
CASSLESRTGRPGELFF
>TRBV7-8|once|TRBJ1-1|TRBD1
TGTGCCAGCAGCTTGACAGGGGGCGATGGCACTGAAGCTTTCTTT
CASSLTGGDGTEAFF
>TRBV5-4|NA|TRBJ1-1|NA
TGTGCCAGCAGCGTTGAGGCAGAAAACACTGAAGCTTTCTTT
CASSVEAENTEAFF
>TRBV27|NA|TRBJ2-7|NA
TGTGCCAGCAGTCCCCACGGGTACGAGCAGTACTTC
CASSPHGYEQYF
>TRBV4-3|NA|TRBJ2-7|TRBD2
TGCGCCAGCAGCCAAGATCTCTTCGGGGCTAGCGGGAGTCCCGAGCAGTACTTC
CASSQDLFGASGSPEQYF
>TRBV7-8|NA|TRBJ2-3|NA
TGTGCCAGCAGATCGGACTTCACAGATACGCAGTATTTT
CASRSDFTDTQYF
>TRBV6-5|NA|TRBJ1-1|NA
TGTGCCAGCAGGCCGGGGATAAACACTGAAGCTTTCTTT
CASRPGINTEAFF
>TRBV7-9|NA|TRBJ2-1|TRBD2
TGTGCCAGCTCTGGACTAGCGGTGGAGGACAATGAGCAGTTCTTC
CASSGLAVEDNEQFF
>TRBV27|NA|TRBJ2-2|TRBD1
TGTGCCAGCAGTCCCGACAGGGCTGCCGGGGAGCTGTTTTTT
CASSPDRAAGELFF
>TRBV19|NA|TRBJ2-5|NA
TGTGCCAGTAGCATCAGGGGGGACGAGACCCAGTACTTC
CASSIRGDETQYF
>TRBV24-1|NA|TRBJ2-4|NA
TGTGCCACCAGCTCGGGGTCCCTCGGGAACATTCAGTACTTC
CATSSGSLGNIQYF
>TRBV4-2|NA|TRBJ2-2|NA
TGTGCCAGCAGCCAAGCCCTTGGGCCATACAACACCGGGGAGCTGTTTTTT
CASSQALGPYNTGELFF
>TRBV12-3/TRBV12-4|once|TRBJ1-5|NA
TGTGCCAGCAGTTTGTCGGCGGTTCAGCCCCAGCATTTT
CASSLSAVQPQHF
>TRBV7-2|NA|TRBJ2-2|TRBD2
TGTGCCAGCAGCCAACGGACTAGCGGTTACACCGGGGAGCTGTTTTTT
CASSQRTSGYTGELFF
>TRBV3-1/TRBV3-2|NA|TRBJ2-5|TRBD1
TGTGCCAGCAGCCGTTTCCGGGACAGGGGTTTTTCCCAGTACTTC
CASSRFRDRGFSQYF
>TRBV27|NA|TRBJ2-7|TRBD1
TGTGCCAGCAGTCCACGGACAGGCCGGTCCTACGAGCAGTACTTC
CASSPRTGRSYEQYF
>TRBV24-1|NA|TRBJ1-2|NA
TGTGCCACCAGTGATCCATTCGTACAGGGATGGGATGGGAAGGGCTACACCTTC
CATSDPFVQGWDGKGYTF